These 5 T cell receptor beta chains came from one sample sequenced in a study of T cells in Graves' hyperthyroidism and ophthalmopathy. Amplified regions were TCR beta CDR3 sequences from RNA transcripts. HTBI primers were the set used in a first-round RT-PCR of the TCR CDR3. From the multiplex PCR reads, TCRdb called clonotypes with MiXCR, one entry per CDR3 protein. The data contain about 360,000 distinct CDR3 sequences, about 18% of them singletons. Sequenced: blood. These TCRs come from a young woman with Graves' hyperthyroidism.

This clonotype was seen at least ten times. The CDR3 protein is CSAREELDYGYTF. The CDR3 DNA is TGCAGTGCTAGGGAGGAACTGGACTATGGCTACACCTTC. The genes are TRBV20-1 and TRBJ1-2; D is undetermined. CDR3 size: 13 residues. Germline-derived CDR1 and CDR2 are DFQATT and SNEGSKA (reference sequence). With 3 bases removed from V and 3 bases from J, the gap between germline ends came to 11 bases.

The chain employs TRBV14 and TRBJ1-2; D gene ambiguous. The CDR3 covers 12 residues. V lost 1 base and J 7 bases, leaving 7 bases between the germline ends. Germline V gene sequence: CDR1 SGHDN, CDR2 FVKESK. The CDR3 sequence is CASSQGWAGYTF. In DNA, the CDR3 is TGTGCCAGCAGCCAAGGATGGGCTGGCTACACCTTC.

This clonotype has ten or more counts. The V call is TRBV28, the J call TRBJ1-3; no reliable D call. This CDR3 has 15 amino acids. Germline lookup yields CDR1 MDHEN and CDR2 SYDVKM. Between the trimmed V and J ends, which lost 8 bases and 0 bases, there was a span of 14 bases. The DNA for the CDR3 is TGTGCCAGCCAAGAATTACAAAGCTCTGGAAACACCATATATTTT. Translation: CASQELQSSGNTIYF.

This clonotype has at least ten counts. The chain couples TRBV6-5 to TRBJ2-7; D is perhaps TRBD1 or TRBD2 (6 bases each). The V end lost 0 bases, the J end lost 2 bases, and 11 bases lay between the germline ends. Germline V gene sequence: CDR1 MNHEY, CDR2 SVGAGI. This CDR3 has 15 amino acids. CDR3 sequence: CASSYSSGATYEQYF. The CDR3 region has the DNA TGTGCCAGCAGTTACTCCTCGGGGGCGACCTACGAGCAGTACTTC.

This clonotype was counted many times. V gene TRBV20-1 combines with J gene TRBJ2-7; possibly TRBD1 or TRBD2 for D (6 bases each). The V gene lost 6 bases and the J gene lost 0 bases, with 15 bases spanning the gap. This CDR3 is 14 amino acids long. CDR1 is DFQATT, CDR2 SNEGSKA, per germline (reference sequence). For the CDR3, the DNA is TGCAGTGCCCTAGGGGGGCGACACTCCTACGAGCAGTACTTC. Encoded protein: CSALGGRHSYEQYF.